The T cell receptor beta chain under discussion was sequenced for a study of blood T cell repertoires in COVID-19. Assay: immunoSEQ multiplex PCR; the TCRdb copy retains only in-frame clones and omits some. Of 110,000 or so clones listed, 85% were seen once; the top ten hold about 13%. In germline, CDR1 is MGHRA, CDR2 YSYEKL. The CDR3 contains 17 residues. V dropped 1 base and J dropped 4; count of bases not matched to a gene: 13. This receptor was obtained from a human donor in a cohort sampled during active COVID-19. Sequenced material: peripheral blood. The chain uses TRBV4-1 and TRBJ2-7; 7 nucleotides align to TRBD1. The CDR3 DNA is TGCGCCAGCAGCCAAGCGGCAGGGGGATGGAAGTCTTACGAGCAGTACTTC. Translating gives CASSQAAGGWKSYEQYF.